The 26 T cell receptor beta chains below all came from one sample that was sequenced in a study of response to subunit inactivated influenza vaccine. MiXCR, applied by TCRdb to the RT-PCR reads, yields one record per CDR3 protein. The sample records a few hundred thousand distinct CDR3 sequences, roughly 22% being singletons. The source was PBMCs from blood, collected approximately 20 months after vaccination. These receptors came from a man between 50 and 69 years old who received an inactivated influenza vaccine.

This chain joins TRBV7-9 and TRBJ1-4; D possibly corresponds to TRBD1 (6 bases). The CDR3 runs 14 residues. Germline V gives CDR1 SEHNR, CDR2 FQNEAQ (reference sequence). V shed 5 bases and J shed 4 bases, with 11 bases lying between them. The CDR3 spells CASSGGQNNEKLFF. CDR3 bases: TGTGCCAGCAGCGGAGGACAGAATAATGAAAAACTGTTTTTT.

This clonotype was recorded a few times. This sequence joins TRBV6-1 and TRBJ2-7, with 7 bases identical to TRBD1. Germline V gene lookup returns CDR1 MNHNS and CDR2 SASEGT. V trimming: 4 bases; J trimming: 1 base; junction bases outside the gene matches: 4. This CDR3 comprises 14 residues. CDR3 sequence: CASSGGGGSYEQYF. Here the CDR3 DNA reads TGTGCCAGCAGTGGAGGGGGCGGGTCCTACGAGCAGTACTTC.

Many counts were recorded for this clonotype. This rearrangement joins TRBV7-9 to TRBJ1-2, with 8 bases matching TRBD1. J was trimmed by 4 bases and V by 1 base; bases with no gene match: 2. Germline values: CDR1 SEHNR, CDR2 FQNEAQ (reference sequence). The length of the CDR3 is 14 residues. This CDR3 is CASSLGTGPYGYTF. The CDR3 DNA reads TGTGCCAGCAGCTTAGGGACAGGGCCCTATGGCTACACCTTC.

J is TRBJ2-2 and V is TRBV9; a possible D gene is TRBD2 (7 bases). Trimming took off 2 bases at V and 3 bases at J, with 17 bases between the two ends. CDR3 length: 17 amino acids. CDR1 SGDLS and CDR2 YYNGEE come from the germline V gene. CDR3: CASSVPVGAGDTGELFF. The CDR3 region has the DNA TGTGCCAGCAGCGTCCCGGTGGGGGCGGGAGACACCGGGGAGCTGTTTTTT.

This clonotype has a count of ten or more. The J gene is TRBJ2-1, the V gene TRBV20-1; the match to TRBD2 covers 7 bases. This CDR3 region has 15 residues. CDR1 and CDR2 from the germline V gene are DFQATT and SNEGSKA (reference sequence). DNA for the CDR3: TGCAGCCCCCTTCCCTCTAGCGGCCTCTACAATGAGCAGTTCTTC. Translation gives CSPLPSSGLYNEQFF.

In DNA form, the CDR3 reads TGTGCCAGCAGCCCACAGGGAAGCGGAATCAATGAGCAGTTCTTC. This gives the protein CASSPQGSGINEQFF. This rearrangement joins TRBV13 to TRBJ2-1; the D gene is possibly TRBD1 (6 bases). The CDR3 length is 15 residues. Between the trimmed V and J ends, which lost 5 bases and 6 bases, there was a span of 17 bases. Per germline, CDR1 PRHDT and CDR2 FYEKMQ (reference sequence).

This clonotype is a singleton in its sample. An end of the junction differs from the germline gene, which may be a read error. J is TRBJ1-2 and V is TRBV5-1; D not certain. The CDR3 runs to 13 residues. Germline-derived CDR1 and CDR2 are SGHRS and YFSETQ. The DNA of the CDR3 is TGCGCCAGCGGCTTACGAGCTGACTATGGCTACACCTTC. Translating gives CASGLRADYGYTF.

This clonotype has a count of ten or more. The rearrangement uses TRBV7-8 and TRBJ1-1, with D possibly being TRBD1 (6 bases). V was shortened by 2 bases and J by 0 bases, with 10 bases between the two germline ends. This CDR3 is built from 15 residues. CDR1 is SGHVS, CDR2 FQNEAQ, per germline. This chain's CDR3 is CASSLSTGLNTEAFF. The CDR3 coding sequence is TGTGCCAGCAGCTTATCGACAGGTCTGAACACTGAAGCTTTCTTT.

The sample holds a few counts of this clonotype. The chain links TRBV19 to TRBJ2-3; a weak D match, TRBD2 (5 bases). V dropped 0 bases and J dropped 2 bases, with 15 bases sitting between them. Germline V gene sequence: CDR1 LNHDA, CDR2 SQIVND (reference sequence). CDR3 size: 17 residues. The CDR3 nucleotides are TGTGCCAGTAGTATAGATCTGCTGGACGGACTCACAGATACGCAGTATTTT. It is translated as CASSIDLLDGLTDTQYF. Full variable domain (outside the CDR3, taken from reference TRBV19 and TRBJ2-3): DGGITQSPKYLFRKEGQNVTLSCEQNLNHDAMYWYRQDPGQGLRLIYYSQIVNDFQKGDIAEGYSVSREKKESFPLTVTSAQKNPTAFYLCASSIDLLDGLTDTQYFGPGTRLTVL.

There are many counts of this clonotype. V is TRBV24-1 and J is TRBJ2-7, with D possibly matching TRBD2 (5 bases). This CDR3 spans 13 amino acids. Germline CDR1 and CDR2: KGHDR and SFDVKD. Trimming cost V 5 bases and J 2 bases, with 9 bases left between them. CDR3 sequence reads: CATSGSGTYEQYF. In DNA form, the CDR3 reads TGTGCCACCAGTGGTTCGGGAACCTACGAGCAGTACTTC.

The chain recombines TRBV11-2 with TRBJ1-2, with D tentatively TRBD1 (5 bases). The CDR3 has 16 amino acids. V was clipped by 3 bases and J by 5 bases, with 19 bases between them. Germline assignment: CDR1 SGHAT and CDR2 FQNNGV. The CDR3: CASSFIRPTELYGYTF. DNA for the CDR3: TGTGCCAGCAGCTTTATTAGGCCGACAGAGCTTTATGGCTACACCTTC.

This clonotype has a handful of counts. The CDR3 protein is CASSSAGTLSWDEQFF. DNA of the CDR3: TGTGCCAGCAGCTCCGCCGGGACACTCTCCTGGGATGAGCAGTTCTTC. The chain couples TRBV7-2 to TRBJ2-1; a possible D gene is TRBD1 (6 bases). Germline V gene data show CDR1 as SGHTA and CDR2 as FQGNSA. Trimming removed 4 bases from V and 8 bases from J, with 21 bases in between. The CDR3 covers 16 residues.

This clonotype was found many times. The gene calls are TRBV12-3 or TRBV12-4 and TRBJ1-5, with a weak D call TRBD1 (6 bases). Trimming took off 3 bases at V and 4 bases at J, with 10 bases between the two ends. There are 14 residues in the CDR3. The CDR3 reads CASSFGQINQPQHF. CDR3 DNA: TGTGCCAGCAGTTTCGGACAGATTAATCAGCCCCAGCATTTT.

Many counts were recorded for this clonotype. V usage is TRBV5-5 and J usage is TRBJ2-5; a weak D match, TRBD2 (6 bases). The germline V gene encodes CDR1 SGHKS and CDR2 YYEKEE (reference sequence). This CDR3 contains 14 residues. Between the trimmed V and J ends, which lost 2 bases and 1 base, there was a span of 9 bases. CDR3 DNA: TGTGCCAGCAGCTTTCGGACTACCCAAGAGACCCAGTACTTC. Protein product: CASSFRTTQETQYF.

This sequence joins TRBV6-5 and TRBJ2-1; the D call may be TRBD1 or TRBD2 (5 bases each). V dropped 0 bases and J dropped 0 bases, with 18 bases sitting between them. This CDR3 has 19 amino acids. Germline values: CDR1 MNHEY, CDR2 SVGAGI. CDR3 sequence: CASSYSLEEGPSSYNEQFF. The CDR3, as DNA: TGTGCCAGCAGTTACTCCTTAGAAGAGGGACCGAGCTCCTACAATGAGCAGTTCTTC.

Concerning this clonotype: Possible read error: a much larger clone is one base away. The V call is TRBV18, the J call TRBJ2-6; 9 bases are shared with TRBD1. Germline CDR1 and CDR2: KGHSH and LQKENI. The CDR3 totals 19 residues. The CDR3 reads CASSSVSGQGKTGANVPTF. In nucleotides, the CDR3 is TGTGCCAGCTCATCAGTCTCGGGACAGGGAAAGACTGGGGCCAACGTCCCGACTTTC.

The chain carries TRBV5-1 and TRBJ2-3; 8 bases fit TRBD2. This CDR3 spans 16 amino acids. V lost 0 bases and J lost 4; bases outside the gene matches: 7. Germline V lookup: CDR1 SGHRS, CDR2 YFSETQ. The CDR3 sequence is CASSLAESGRPDTQYF. CDR3 in DNA: TGCGCCAGCAGCTTGGCTGAGAGCGGGAGACCAGATACGCAGTATTTT.

In this sample, this clonotype turned up a few times. The chain recombines TRBV28 with TRBJ1-3; D remains ambiguous. CDR3 length equals 14 residues. V was pared by 5 bases and J by 4 bases, with 12 bases between. The germline V gene has CDR1 MDHEN and CDR2 SYDVKM. The chain's CDR3 is CASSPYAPGNTIYF. The CDR3 coding sequence is TGTGCCAGCAGTCCCTATGCTCCCGGAAACACCATATATTTT. Full variable domain (remainder filled in from reference TRBV28 and TRBJ1-3): DVKVTQSSRYLVKRTGEKVFLECVQDMDHENMFWYRQDPGLGLRLIYFSYDVKMKEKGDIPEGYSVSREKKERFSLILESASTNQTSMYLCASSPYAPGNTIYFGEGSWLTVV.

The sample holds a few counts of this clonotype. The chain is built from TRBV29-1 and TRBJ2-5; 10 bases fit TRBD2. CDR3 length: 13 residues. CDR1 is SQVTM, CDR2 ANQGSEA, per germline. Trimming cost V 6 bases and J 5 bases; bases outside gene matches: 6. Here the CDR3 reads CSVAGGPWETQYF. The CDR3 DNA sequence: TGCAGCGTAGCGGGAGGGCCTTGGGAGACCCAGTACTTC.

In its sample, this clonotype was seen a few times. The chain joins TRBV5-1 to TRBJ2-2; D perhaps matches TRBD2 (6 bases). Deletions cut 0 bases from V and 2 bases from J, with 17 bases between. This CDR3 is 18 amino acids long. In germline, CDR1 is SGHRS, CDR2 YFSETQ. This chain's CDR3 is CASSLEVFAGTNTGELFF. CDR3 bases: TGCGCCAGCAGCTTGGAGGTCTTCGCGGGAACTAACACCGGGGAGCTGTTTTTT.

This rearrangement joins TRBV4-1 to TRBJ2-1; the match to TRBD2 covers 11 bases. This CDR3 spans 19 amino acids. Per the germline V gene, CDR1 is MGHRA and CDR2 is YSYEKL. V shed 5 bases and J 5 bases; nucleotides not matched to a gene: 17. This chain's CDR3 is CASSKRPSGGSLLNNEQFF. DNA of the CDR3: TGCGCCAGCAGCAAAAGACCTAGCGGGGGGTCTCTGTTGAACAATGAGCAGTTCTTC.

In this sample, this clonotype turned up a few times. This chain uses TRBV27 with TRBJ2-3; the D is unclear. The CDR3 contains 13 residues. V was trimmed by 5 bases and J by 5 bases, leaving 11 bases between them. Germline lookup yields CDR1 MNHEY and CDR2 SMNVEV (reference sequence). The CDR3 reads CASSPRVGDTQYF. As DNA, the CDR3 is TGTGCCAGCAGTCCTAGGGTGGGAGATACGCAGTATTTT.

The chain uses TRBV18 and TRBJ1-6; D is unresolved. The CDR3 extends over 14 amino acids. CDR1 and CDR2 from the germline V gene are KGHSH and LQKENI. V dropped 6 bases and J dropped 5 bases, with 11 bases sitting between them. The CDR3 here is CASSRQVDNSPLHF. The DNA of the CDR3 is TGTGCCAGCTCTCGGCAGGTGGATAATTCACCCCTCCACTTT.

V and J are TRBV20-1 and TRBJ2-7; 7 bases agree with TRBD2. V shed 1 base, J shed 4 bases, and the junction held 7 bases outside the gene matches. The CDR3 runs 14 residues. Germline assignment: CDR1 DFQATT and CDR2 SNEGSKA (reference sequence). The CDR3 is CSARASGGGYEQYF. In DNA form, the CDR3 reads TGCAGTGCTAGAGCTAGCGGAGGCGGGTACGAGCAGTACTTC.

The genes are TRBV6-2 or TRBV6-3 and TRBJ2-1; no clear D gene. Germline V gives CDR1 MNHEY, CDR2 SVGEGT. CDR3 length equals 12 residues. Trimming pared 3 bases from V and 12 bases from J, leaving 12 bases between. The CDR3 loop reads CASSYLSSRQFF. CDR3 in DNA: TGTGCCAGCAGTTATCTCAGTAGTCGGCAGTTCTTC.

The chain combines TRBV3-1 with TRBJ2-7, with no clear D. This CDR3 comprises 11 residues. CDR1 and CDR2 from the germline V gene are LGHDT and YNNKEL (reference sequence). V was clipped by 4 bases and J by 7 bases, with 8 bases between them. The CDR3 DNA is TGTGCCAGCAGCCGTAGCCGGGAGCAGTACTTC. Amino acids: CASSRSREQYF.